This TCR beta chain was observed in a study of response to subunit inactivated influenza vaccine. TCRdb re-called the RT-PCR reads through MiXCR, storing one row per CDR3 protein. The table has more than 450,000 distinct CDR3 sequences, about 11% seen once. In germline, CDR1 is SGHTA, CDR2 FQGNSA. V was trimmed by 2 bases and J by 8 bases, leaving 18 bases between them. The CDR3 consists of 15 residues. This sample also belongs to another study, concerning T cells expressing NK-cell markers. From that report: Scientists made TCR beta cDNA using 5'RACE template switching with UMIs.

The clonotype originates from a man aged 45 to 65 who received an inactivated influenza vaccine. Sequencing used PBMCs from blood, obtained on the day of vaccination. V gene TRBV7-2 combines with J gene TRBJ1-1; possibly TRBD1 for D (5 bases). Written as DNA, the CDR3 is TGTGCCAGCAGCTTAAGGTTTGGGGACGCCTTGGAAGCTTTCTTT. Its translation: CASSLRFGDALEAFF. Complete variable domain (other parts from reference TRBV7-2 and TRBJ1-1): GAGVSQSPSNKVTEKGKDVELRCDPISGHTALYWYRQSLGQGLEFLIYFQGNSAPDKSGLPSDRFSAERTGGSVSTLTIQRTQQEDSAVYLCASSLRFGDALEAFFGQGTRLTVV.